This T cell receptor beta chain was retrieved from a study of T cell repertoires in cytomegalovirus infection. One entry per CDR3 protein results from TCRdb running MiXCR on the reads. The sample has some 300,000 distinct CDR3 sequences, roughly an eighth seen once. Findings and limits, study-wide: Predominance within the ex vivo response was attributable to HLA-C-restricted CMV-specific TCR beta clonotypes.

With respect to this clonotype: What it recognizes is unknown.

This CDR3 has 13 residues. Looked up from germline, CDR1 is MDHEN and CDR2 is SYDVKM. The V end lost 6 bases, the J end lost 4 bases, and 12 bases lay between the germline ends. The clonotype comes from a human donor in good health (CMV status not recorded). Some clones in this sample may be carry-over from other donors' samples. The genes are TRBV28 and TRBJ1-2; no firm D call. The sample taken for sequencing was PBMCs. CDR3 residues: CASSPPTVYGYTF. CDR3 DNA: TGTGCCAGCAGCCCCCCTACGGTCTATGGCTACACCTTC.